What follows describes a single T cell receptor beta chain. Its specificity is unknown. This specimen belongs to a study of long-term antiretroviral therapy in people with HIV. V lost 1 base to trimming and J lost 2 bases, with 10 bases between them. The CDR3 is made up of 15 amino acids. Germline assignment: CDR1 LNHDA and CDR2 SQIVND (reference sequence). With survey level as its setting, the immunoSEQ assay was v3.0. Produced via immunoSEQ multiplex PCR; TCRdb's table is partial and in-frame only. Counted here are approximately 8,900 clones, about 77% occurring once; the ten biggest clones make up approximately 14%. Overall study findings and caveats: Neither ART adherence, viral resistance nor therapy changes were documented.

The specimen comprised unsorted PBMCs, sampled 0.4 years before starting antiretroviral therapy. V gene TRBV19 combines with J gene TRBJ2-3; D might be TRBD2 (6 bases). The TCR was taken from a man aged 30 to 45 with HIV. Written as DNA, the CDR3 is TGTGCCAGTAGTATAGCGGAGGGTAACACAGATACGCAGTATTTT. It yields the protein CASSIAEGNTDTQYF. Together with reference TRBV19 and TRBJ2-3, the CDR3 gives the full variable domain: DGGITQSPKYLFRKEGQNVTLSCEQNLNHDAMYWYRQDPGQGLRLIYYSQIVNDFQKGDIAEGYSVSREKKESFPLTVTSAQKNPTAFYLCASSIAEGNTDTQYFGPGTRLTVL.